This T cell receptor beta chain was identified during a study of T cell clusters in autoimmune cytopenias. One tube held mixed TRB-A and TRB-B primer pools for touch-down PCR. TCRdb re-called the multiplex PCR reads and shows each CDR3 protein once, DNA omitted. The sample totals under 8,500 distinct CDR3 sequences. A remark on this clonotype: Its target is not known.

About 37,500 genome equivalents of blood DNA were amplified for TRB. Study-level results: Physiological T cell clusters of healthy donors were apparently absent in primary autoimmune cytopenia patients. The T cell clusters were defined only in silico, without experimental functional validation. TRB repertoire shifts in secondary cytopenia and chronic lymphocytic leukemia mostly reflected lymphoma, not autoimmunity. The cluster-lack signature was not seen for secondary cytopenia versus chronic lymphocytic leukemia.

There are 15 residues in the CDR3. Germline V CDR1 and CDR2: MNHNY, SVGAGI (reference sequence). This TCR was recovered from a human donor with an autoimmune cytopenia or autoimmune hepatitis (not recorded which). The sequenced sample was peripheral blood. The chain uses TRBV6-6 and TRBJ2-7; as DNA is missing, the TRBD1 call by TCRdb cannot be tested. CDR3 in amino acids: CASSEWTVISYEQYF.